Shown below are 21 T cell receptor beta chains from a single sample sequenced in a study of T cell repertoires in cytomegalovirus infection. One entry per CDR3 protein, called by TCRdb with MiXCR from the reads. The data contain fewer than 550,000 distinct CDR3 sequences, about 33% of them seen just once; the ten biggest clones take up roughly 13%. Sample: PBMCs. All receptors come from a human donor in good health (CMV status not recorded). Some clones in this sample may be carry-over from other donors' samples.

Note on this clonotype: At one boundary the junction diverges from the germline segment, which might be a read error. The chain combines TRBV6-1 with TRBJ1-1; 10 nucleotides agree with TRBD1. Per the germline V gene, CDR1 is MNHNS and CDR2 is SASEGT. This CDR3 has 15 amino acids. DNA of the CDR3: TGTGCCAACAGTGAAGCCGGGACAGGGGTCTCTGAAGCTTTCTTT. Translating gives CANSEAGTGVSEAFF.

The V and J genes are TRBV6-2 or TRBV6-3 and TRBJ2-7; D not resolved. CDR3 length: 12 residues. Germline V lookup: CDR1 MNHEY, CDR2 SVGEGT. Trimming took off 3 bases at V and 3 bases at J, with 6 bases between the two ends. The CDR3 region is CASSYSLYEQYF. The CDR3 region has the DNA TGTGCCAGCAGTTATTCCCTCTACGAGCAGTACTTC.

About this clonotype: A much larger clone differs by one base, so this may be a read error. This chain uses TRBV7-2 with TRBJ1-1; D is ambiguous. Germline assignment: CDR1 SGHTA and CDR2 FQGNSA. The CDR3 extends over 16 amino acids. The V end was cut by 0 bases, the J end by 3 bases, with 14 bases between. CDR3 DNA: TGTGCCAGCAGCTTAGCGAAAGTCAACAAGCACACTGAAGCTTTCTTT. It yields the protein CASSLAKVNKHTEAFF.

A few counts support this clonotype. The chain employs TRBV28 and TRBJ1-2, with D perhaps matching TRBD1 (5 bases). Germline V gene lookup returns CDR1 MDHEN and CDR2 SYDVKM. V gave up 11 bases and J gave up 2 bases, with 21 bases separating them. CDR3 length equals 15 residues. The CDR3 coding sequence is TGTGCCTCTACCGGGACGGATGTCAAAAACTATGGCTACACCTTC. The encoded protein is CASTGTDVKNYGYTF.

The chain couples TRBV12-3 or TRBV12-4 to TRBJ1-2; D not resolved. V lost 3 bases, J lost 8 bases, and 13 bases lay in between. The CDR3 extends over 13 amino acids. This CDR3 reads CASSLNGLNGYTF. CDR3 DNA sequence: TGTGCCAGCAGTTTGAACGGTTTAAACGGCTACACCTTC.

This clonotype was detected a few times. As DNA, the CDR3 is TGTGCCAGCAGTTACTCGTTGGGGGGATCCAACTCCTACGAGCAGTACTTC. Amino acids: CASSYSLGGSNSYEQYF. The chain employs TRBV6-5 and TRBJ2-7; D might be TRBD2 (6 bases). Deletions cut 0 bases from V and 0 bases from J, with 15 bases between. The CDR3 extends over 17 amino acids. In germline, CDR1 is MNHEY, CDR2 SVGAGI.

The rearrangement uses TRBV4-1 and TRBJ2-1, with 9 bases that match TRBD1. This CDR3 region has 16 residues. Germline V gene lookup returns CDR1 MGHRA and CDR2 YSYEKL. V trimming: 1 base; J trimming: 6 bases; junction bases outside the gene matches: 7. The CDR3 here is CASSQGDRVRSNEQFF. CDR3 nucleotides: TGCGCCAGCAGCCAAGGGGACAGGGTGAGGTCCAATGAGCAGTTCTTC.

In DNA, the CDR3 is TGCGCCAGCAGCTTATCGACAGGGCAAGATGAGCAGTTCTTC. This encodes CASSLSTGQDEQFF. This chain links TRBV5-1 with TRBJ2-1, with 7 bases that match TRBD1. Germline CDR1 reads SGHRS; CDR2 reads YFSETQ. The length of the CDR3 is 14 residues. The V gene end was trimmed by 2 bases and the J gene end by 8 bases; junction bases not matched to a gene: 7.

The CDR3 DNA follows: TGTGCCAGCAGCGTTCTAGCGGGCACGGCAGATACGCAGTATTTT. It yields the protein CASSVLAGTADTQYF. The chain is built from TRBV11-2 and TRBJ2-3, with 8 positions matching TRBD2. Germline CDR1 and CDR2: SGHAT and FQNNGV. With 5 bases clipped from V and 4 bases from J, the junction kept 8 bases outside the gene matches. The CDR3 length is 15 residues.

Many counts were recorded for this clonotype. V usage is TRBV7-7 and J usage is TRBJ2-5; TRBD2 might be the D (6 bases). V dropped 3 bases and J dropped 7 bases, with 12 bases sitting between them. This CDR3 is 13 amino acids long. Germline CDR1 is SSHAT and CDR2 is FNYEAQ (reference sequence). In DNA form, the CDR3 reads TGTGCCAGCAGCTTGGGGGGAGAGGGGACCCAGTACTTC. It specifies CASSLGGEGTQYF.

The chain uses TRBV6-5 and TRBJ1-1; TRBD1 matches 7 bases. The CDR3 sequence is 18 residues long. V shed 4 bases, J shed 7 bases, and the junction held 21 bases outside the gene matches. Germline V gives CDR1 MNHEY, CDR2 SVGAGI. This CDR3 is CASSSSRRTGQGTVEAFF. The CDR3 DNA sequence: TGTGCCAGCAGTTCTTCCCGACGGACAGGCCAAGGGACGGTTGAAGCTTTCTTT.

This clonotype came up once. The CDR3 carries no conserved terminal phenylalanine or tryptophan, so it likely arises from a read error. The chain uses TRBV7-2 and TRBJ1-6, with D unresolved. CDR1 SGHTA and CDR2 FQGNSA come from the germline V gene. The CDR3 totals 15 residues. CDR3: CASSLSGSYNAPLHL. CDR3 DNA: TGTGCCAGCAGCTTATCGGGTTCCTATAATGCACCCCTCCACTTG.

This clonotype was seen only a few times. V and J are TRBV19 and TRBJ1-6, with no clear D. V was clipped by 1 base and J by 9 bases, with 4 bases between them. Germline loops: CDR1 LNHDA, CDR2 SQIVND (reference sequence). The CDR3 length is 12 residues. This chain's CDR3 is CASSIGVSPLHF. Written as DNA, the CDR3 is TGTGCCAGTAGTATAGGGGTTTCACCCCTCCACTTT.

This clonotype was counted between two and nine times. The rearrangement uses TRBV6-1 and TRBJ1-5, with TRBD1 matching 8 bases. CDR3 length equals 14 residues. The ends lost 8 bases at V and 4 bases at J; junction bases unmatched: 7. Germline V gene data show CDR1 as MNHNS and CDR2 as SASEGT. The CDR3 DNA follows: TGTGCCAGCCTTCGACAGGGGTTGAATCAGCCCCAGCATTTT. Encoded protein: CASLRQGLNQPQHF.

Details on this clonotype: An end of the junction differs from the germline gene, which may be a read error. This chain's CDR3 is CASTASDQPQHF. DNA for the CDR3: TGTGCCAGCACCGCTAGCGATCAGCCCCAGCATTTT. V usage is TRBV6-6 and J usage is TRBJ1-5; D call uncertain. The CDR3 contains 12 residues. CDR1 and CDR2 (germline): MNHNY, SVGAGI (reference sequence).

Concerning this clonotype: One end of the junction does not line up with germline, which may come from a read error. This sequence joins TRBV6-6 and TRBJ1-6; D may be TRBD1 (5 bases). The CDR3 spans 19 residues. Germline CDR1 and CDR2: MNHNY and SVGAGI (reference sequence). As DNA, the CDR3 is TGTGCCATCAGTTACAAAGGTGCGGGAGCCAGGGCTTATAATTCACCCCTCCACTTT. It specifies CAISYKGAGARAYNSPLHF.

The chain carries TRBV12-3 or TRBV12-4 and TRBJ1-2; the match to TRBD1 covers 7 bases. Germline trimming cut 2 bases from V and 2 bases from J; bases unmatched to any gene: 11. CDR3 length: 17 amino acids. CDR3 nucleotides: TGTGCCAGCAGTTTACCGACAGGGTCAAACAGAAACTATGGCTACACCTTC. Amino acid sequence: CASSLPTGSNRNYGYTF.

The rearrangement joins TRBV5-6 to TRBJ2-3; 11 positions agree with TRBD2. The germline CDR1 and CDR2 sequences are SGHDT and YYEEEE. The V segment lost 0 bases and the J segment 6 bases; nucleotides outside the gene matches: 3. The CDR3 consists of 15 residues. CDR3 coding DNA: TGTGCCAGCAGCTTGGCTAGCGGGGGGCAGGATACGCAGTATTTT. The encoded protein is CASSLASGGQDTQYF.

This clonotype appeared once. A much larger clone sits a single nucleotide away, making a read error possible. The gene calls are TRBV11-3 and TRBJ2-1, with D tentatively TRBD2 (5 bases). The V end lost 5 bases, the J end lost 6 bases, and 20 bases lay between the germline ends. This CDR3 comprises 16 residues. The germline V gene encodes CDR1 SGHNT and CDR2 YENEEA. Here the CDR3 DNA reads TGTGCCAGCAGCACCACGTGGGGAAGTGAGGGCAATGAGCAGTTCTTC. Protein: CASSTTWGSEGNEQFF.

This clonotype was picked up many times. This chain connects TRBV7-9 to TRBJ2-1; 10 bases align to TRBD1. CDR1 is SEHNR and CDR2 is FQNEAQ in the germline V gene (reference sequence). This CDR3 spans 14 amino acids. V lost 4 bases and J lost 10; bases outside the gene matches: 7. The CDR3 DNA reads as TGTGCCAGCAGCTCCCGGGACAGGGGATACGAGCAGTTCTTC. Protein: CASSSRDRGYEQFF. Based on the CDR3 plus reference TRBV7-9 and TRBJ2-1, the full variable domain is DTGVSQNPRHKITKRGQNVTFRCDPISEHNRLYWYRQTLGQGPEFLTYFQNEAQLEKSRLLSDRFSAERPKGSFSTLEIQRTEQGDSAMYLCASSSRDRGYEQFFGPGTRLTVL.

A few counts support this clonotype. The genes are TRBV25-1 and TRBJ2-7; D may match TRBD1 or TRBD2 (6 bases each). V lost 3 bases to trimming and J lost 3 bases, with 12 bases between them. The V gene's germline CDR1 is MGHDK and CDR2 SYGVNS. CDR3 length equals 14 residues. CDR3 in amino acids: CASSDQGRIYEQYF. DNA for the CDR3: TGTGCCAGCAGTGACCAGGGGAGGATCTACGAGCAGTACTTC.